This T cell receptor (beta chain) comes out of a study of T-cell reconstitution after alpha-beta-depleted transplantation in children. This clonotype has at least ten counts. Its target is not known. The CDR3 has 15 amino acids. CDR1 is SGHRS, CDR2 YFSETQ, per germline. With V trimmed by 2 bases and J by 3 bases, 4 bases remained unmatched. Using unique molecular identifiers, the investigators prepared the TCRbeta library. TCRdb used MiXCR to reprocess the PCR reads, holding one entry per CDR3 protein. Among 210,000 or so distinct CDR3 sequences listed, about a tenth were seen once. Study-wide results and limits: Newly made T cells mostly supplied T-cell counts and diversity one year after transplant.

The receptor's source is a child under two years old with acute myeloid leukemia, due to receive a stem cell transplant. The specimen was PBMCs, collected before TCRalphabeta/CD19-depleted stem cell transplant. The J gene is TRBJ2-2, the V gene TRBV5-1; 7 nucleotides agree with TRBD1. In nucleotides, the CDR3 is TGCGCCAGCAGCTTAGGGGACAGACACACCGGGGAGCTGTTTTTT. Translating it yields CASSLGDRHTGELFF.